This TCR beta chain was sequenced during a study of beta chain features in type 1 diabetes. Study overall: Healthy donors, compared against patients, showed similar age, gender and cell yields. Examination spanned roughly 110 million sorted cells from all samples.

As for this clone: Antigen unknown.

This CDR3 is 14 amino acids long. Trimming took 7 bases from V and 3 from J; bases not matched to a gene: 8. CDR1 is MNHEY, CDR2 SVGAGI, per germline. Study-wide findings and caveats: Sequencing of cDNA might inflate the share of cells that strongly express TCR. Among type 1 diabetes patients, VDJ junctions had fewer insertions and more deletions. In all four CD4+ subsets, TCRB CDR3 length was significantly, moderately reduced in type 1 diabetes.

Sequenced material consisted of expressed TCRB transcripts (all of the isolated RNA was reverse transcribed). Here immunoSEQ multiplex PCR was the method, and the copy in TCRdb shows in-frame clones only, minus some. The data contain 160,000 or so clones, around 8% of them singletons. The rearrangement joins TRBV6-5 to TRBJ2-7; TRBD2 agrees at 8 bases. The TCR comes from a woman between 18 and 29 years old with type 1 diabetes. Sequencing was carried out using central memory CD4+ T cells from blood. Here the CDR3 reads CASMSTGGIYEQYF. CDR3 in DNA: TGTGCCAGCATGTCCACGGGAGGGATCTACGAGCAGTACTTC.